This T cell receptor (beta chain) stems from a study of T cells in tuberculosis. Study overall: T cells were selected with CD1B tetramers loaded with glucose monomycolate. IGRA-negative adolescents, IGRA-positive adolescents with latent tuberculosis and adults with active tuberculosis formed this South African cohort. Study-wide results and caveats: Using the GMM-specific repertoire gave more than 85% accuracy versus roughly 70% with motifs.

Adolescents were screened for latent TB by skin test and IGRA. With respect to this clone: Its matching antigen is unknown.

Sequencing used immunoSEQ multiplex PCR; TCRdb keeps in-frame clones, though not all of them. The repertoire consists of tens of thousands of clones, with 95% to 96% occurring once and the leading ten covering 9% to 9.5%. CDR1 is KGHSH, CDR2 LQKENI, per germline. The CDR3 sequence is 16 residues long. Trimming took off 3 bases at V and 9 bases at J, with 21 bases between the two ends. The sequencing input was PBMCs. The sequence came from a donor aged 10 to 29 with latent tuberculosis or without tuberculosis infection. This chain uses TRBV18 with TRBJ1-5; the D is unclear. The CDR3 loop reads CASSPGRGPQSGPQHF. CDR3 coding DNA: TGTGCCAGCTCACCGGGCCGGGGTCCCCAATCAGGGCCCCAGCATTTT.